Listed here is a single TCR beta chain. What it binds is not known. Investigators amplified TCR beta CDR3 regions from RNA transcripts. Following a first-round RT-PCR that used HTBI primers, a second-round multiplex PCR was carried out. TCRdb re-derived calls from the multiplex PCR reads in MiXCR, one entry per CDR3 protein. Of 580,000 or so distinct CDR3 sequences in the sample, roughly 40% were seen once. In this cohort, patients with other autoimmune diseases, uncontrolled infections, pregnancy or lactation were excluded. Each diagnosis was determined on the basis of clinical symptoms, serum thyroxine, TRAb, thyroid ultrasound and orbital computed tomography. Per germline, CDR1 SEHNR and CDR2 FQNEAQ (reference sequence). V was shortened by 8 bases and J by 2 bases, with 18 bases between the two germline ends. This CDR3 is 15 amino acids long. The entry originates in a study of Graves' ophthalmopathy and Graves' hyperthyroidism. Notes on the study in general: The model flagged ophthalmopathy progression at roughly 71% sensitivity and under 75% specificity.

The chain combines TRBV7-9 with TRBJ2-5; no firm D call. The source of this sequence is an adult man with Graves' hyperthyroidism. Sequences were obtained from peripheral blood or thyroid tissue (not recorded which). CDR3: CASSPPQAEQETQYF. The CDR3 region has the DNA TGTGCCAGCTCACCACCGCAGGCCGAGCAAGAGACCCAGTACTTC.